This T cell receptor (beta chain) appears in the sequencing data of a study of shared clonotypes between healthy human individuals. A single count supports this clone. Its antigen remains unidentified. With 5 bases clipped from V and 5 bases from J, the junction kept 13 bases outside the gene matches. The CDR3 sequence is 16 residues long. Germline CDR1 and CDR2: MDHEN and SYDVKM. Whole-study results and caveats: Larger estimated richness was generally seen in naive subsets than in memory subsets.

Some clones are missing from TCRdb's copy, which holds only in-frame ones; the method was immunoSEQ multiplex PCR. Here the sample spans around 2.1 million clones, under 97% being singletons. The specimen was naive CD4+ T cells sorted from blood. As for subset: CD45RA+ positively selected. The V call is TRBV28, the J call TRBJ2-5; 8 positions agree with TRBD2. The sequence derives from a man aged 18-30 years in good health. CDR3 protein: CASSTPTSAYGETQYF. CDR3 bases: TGTGCCAGCAGTACACCGACTAGCGCCTATGGGGAGACCCAGTACTTC.